This T cell receptor (beta chain) stems from a study of shared clonotypes between healthy human individuals. In the study overall: Three CD4 naive, three CD4 memory, two CD8 naive and one CD8 memory plate were used per donor.

General study points: Among the subsets, naive ones generally showed larger estimated richness than memory ones.

Germline trimming cut 7 bases from V and 3 bases from J; bases unmatched to any gene: 14. There are 17 residues in the CDR3. Germline values: CDR1 LGHNA, CDR2 YNFKEQ. Naive CD8 populations comprised CD45RO-negative cells positively selected for CCR7, excluding terminally differentiated effector memory CD45RA+ cells. Original processing methods: ImmunoSEQ output held junction-only sequences without quality scores, so filtering differed. Measured with immunoSEQ multiplex PCR; TCRdb has only the in-frame clones, and not every one. The D gene and trimming were derived from the DNA, and the V and J assignments and clone size from that table. In the table there are about 870,000 clones, around 93% of which are singletons. About this clone: The target antigen is unknown.

The sequence was collected from a man between 25 and 39 years old in good health. The V call is TRBV4-2, the J call TRBJ1-2, with 10 bases fitting TRBD1. Sample: naive CD8+ T cells sorted from blood. The CDR3 region is CASTKGDRGQIHYGYTF. CDR3 nucleotide sequence: TGTGCCAGCACCAAAGGGGACAGGGGACAAATTCACTATGGCTACACCTTC.